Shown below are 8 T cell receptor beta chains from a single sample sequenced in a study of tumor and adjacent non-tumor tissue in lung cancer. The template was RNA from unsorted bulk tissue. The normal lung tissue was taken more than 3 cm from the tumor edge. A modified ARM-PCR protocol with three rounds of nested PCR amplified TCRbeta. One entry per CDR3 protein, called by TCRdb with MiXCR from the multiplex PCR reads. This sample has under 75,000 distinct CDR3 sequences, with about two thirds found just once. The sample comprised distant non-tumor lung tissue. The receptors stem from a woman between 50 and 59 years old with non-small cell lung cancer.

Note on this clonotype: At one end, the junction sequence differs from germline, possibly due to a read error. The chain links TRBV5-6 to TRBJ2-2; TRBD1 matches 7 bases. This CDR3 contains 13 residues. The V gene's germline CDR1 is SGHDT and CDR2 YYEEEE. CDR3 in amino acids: CASSGTGVGKLFF. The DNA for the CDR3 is TGTGCCAGCAGCGGAACAGGGGTCGGGAAGCTGTTTTTT.

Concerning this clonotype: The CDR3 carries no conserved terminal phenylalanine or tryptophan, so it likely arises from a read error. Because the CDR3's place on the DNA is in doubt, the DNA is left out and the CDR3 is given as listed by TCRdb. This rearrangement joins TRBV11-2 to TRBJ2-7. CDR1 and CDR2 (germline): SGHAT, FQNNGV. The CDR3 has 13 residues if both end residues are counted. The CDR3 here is CASSLAAGYERDL.

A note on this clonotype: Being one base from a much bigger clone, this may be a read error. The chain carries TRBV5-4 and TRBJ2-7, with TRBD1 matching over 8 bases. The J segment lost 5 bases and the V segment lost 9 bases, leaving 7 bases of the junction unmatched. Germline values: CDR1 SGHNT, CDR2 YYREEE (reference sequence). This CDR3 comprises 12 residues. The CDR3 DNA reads TGTGCCAACAGTCAGGACAGGGACGAGCAGTACTTC. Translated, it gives CANSQDRDEQYF.

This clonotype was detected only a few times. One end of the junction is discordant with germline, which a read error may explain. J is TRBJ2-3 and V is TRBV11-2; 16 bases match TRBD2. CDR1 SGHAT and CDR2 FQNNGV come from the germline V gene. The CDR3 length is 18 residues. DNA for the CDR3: TGTGCCAGCAGACCGGGACTAGCGGGAGGGTACGCTCTGGATACGCAATATTTT. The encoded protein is CASRPGLAGGYALDTQYF.

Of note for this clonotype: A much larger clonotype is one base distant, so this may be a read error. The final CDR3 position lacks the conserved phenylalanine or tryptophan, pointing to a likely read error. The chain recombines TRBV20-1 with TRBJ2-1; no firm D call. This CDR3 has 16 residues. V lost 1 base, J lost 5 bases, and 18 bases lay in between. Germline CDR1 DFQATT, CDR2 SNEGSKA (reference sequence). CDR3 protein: CSARADPRLSNNEQFL. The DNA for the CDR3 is TGCAGTGCTAGAGCCGACCCCAGGCTGAGTAACAATGAGCAGTTCCTC.

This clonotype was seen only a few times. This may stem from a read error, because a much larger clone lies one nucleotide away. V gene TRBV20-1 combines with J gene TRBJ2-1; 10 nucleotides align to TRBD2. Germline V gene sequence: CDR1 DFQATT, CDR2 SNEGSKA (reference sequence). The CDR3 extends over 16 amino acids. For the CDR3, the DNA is TGCAGTACTAGAGCTCTAGCGGGAGTTTCTAAAAATGAGCAGTTCTTC. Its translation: CSTRALAGVSKNEQFF.

The CDR3 DNA reads TGTGCCAGCAGTTTACGATTCGCTAATGATCCGGGGCAGGGGCGGAGGATGGGTAATTCACCCCTCCACTTT. Translating gives CASSLRFANDPGQGRRMGNSPLHF. This chain links TRBV28 with TRBJ1-6, with D possibly being TRBD1 (6 bases). V lost 2 bases and J lost 6, with 38 bases in between. In germline, CDR1 is MDHEN, CDR2 SYDVKM. CDR3 length equals 24 residues. The variable domain in full, completed from reference TRBV28 and TRBJ1-6, reads DVKVTQSSRYLVKRTGEKVFLECVQDMDHENMFWYRQDPGLGLRLIYFSYDVKMKEKGDIPEGYSVSREKKERFSLILESASTNQTSMYLCASSLRFANDPGQGRRMGNSPLHFGNGTRLTVT.

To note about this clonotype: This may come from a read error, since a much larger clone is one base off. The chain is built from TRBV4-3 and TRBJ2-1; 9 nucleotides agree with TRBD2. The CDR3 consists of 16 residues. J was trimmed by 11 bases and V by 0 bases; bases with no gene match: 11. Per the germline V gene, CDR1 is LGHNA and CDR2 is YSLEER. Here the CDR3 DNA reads TGCGCCAGCAGCCAAGATCGGCGACTAGCGGCACATCAGCAGTTCTTC. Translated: CASSQDRRLAAHQQFF.